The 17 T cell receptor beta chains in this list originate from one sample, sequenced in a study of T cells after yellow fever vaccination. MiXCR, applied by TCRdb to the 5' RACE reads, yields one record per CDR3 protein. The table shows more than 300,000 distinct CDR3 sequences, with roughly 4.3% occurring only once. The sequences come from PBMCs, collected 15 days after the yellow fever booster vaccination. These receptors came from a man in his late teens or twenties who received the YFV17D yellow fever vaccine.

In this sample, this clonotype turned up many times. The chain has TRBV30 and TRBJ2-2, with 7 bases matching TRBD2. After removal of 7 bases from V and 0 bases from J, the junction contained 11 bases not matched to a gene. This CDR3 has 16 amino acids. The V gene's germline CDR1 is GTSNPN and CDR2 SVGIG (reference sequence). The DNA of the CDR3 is TGTGCCTCCGATTTCCGGGGGGTAGCGAACACCGGGGAGCTGTTTTTT. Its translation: CASDFRGVANTGELFF. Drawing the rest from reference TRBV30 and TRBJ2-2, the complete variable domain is SQTIHQWPATLVQPVGSPLSLECTVEGTSNPNLYWYRQAAGRGLQLLFYSVGIGQISSEVPQNLSASRPQDRQFILSSKKLLLSDSGFYLCASDFRGVANTGELFFGEGSRLTVL.

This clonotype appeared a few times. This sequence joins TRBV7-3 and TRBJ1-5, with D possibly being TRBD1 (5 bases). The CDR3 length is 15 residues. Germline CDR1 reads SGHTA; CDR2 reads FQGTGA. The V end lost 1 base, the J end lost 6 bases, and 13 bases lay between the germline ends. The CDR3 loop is CASSLIGVGTQPQHF. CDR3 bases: TGTGCCAGCAGCTTAATCGGCGTAGGGACTCAGCCCCAGCATTTT.

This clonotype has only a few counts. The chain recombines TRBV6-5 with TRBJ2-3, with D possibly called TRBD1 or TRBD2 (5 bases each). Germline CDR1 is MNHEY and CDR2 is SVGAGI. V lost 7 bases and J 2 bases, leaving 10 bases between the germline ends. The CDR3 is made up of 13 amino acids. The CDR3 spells CASTGTATDTQYF. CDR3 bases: TGTGCCAGCACCGGGACCGCCACAGATACGCAGTATTTT.

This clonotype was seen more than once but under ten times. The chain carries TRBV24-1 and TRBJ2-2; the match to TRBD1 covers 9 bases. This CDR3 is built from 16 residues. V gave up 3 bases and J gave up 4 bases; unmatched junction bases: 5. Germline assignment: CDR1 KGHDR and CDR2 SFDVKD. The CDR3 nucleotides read TGTGCCACCAGTGATCCAGGACAGGGGAGCACCGGGGAGCTGTTTTTT. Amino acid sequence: CATSDPGQGSTGELFF.

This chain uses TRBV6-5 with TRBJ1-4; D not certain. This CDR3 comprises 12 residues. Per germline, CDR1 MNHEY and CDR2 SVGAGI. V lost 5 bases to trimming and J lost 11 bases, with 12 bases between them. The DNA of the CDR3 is TGTGCCAGCAGTGCTGTGGCGGGGAAACTGTTTTTT. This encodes CASSAVAGKLFF.

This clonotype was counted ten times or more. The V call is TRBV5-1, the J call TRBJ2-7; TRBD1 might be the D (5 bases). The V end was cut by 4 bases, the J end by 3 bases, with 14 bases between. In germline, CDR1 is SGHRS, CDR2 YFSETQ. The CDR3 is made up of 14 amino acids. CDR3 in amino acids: CASSPKQELYEQYF. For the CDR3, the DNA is TGCGCCAGCAGCCCGAAACAGGAGCTCTACGAGCAGTACTTC.

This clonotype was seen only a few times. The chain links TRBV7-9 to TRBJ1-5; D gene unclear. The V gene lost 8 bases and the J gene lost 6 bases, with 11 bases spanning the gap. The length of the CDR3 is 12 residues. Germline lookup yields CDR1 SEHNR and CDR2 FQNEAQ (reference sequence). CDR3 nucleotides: TGTGCCAGCCGTACGGGAAGTCAGCCCCAGCATTTT. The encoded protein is CASRTGSQPQHF.

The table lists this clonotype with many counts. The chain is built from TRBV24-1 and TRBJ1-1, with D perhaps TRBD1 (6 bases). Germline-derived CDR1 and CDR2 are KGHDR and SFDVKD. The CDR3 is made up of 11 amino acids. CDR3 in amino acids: CALRGGTEAFF. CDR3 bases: TGTGCTTTACGAGGGGGCACTGAAGCTTTCTTT.

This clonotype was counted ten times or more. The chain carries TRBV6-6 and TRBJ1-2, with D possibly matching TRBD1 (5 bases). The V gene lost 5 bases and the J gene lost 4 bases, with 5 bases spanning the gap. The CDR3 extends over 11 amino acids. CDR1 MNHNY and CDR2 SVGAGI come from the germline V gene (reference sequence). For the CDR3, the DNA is TGTGCCAGCAGTGACAGCTATGGCTACACCTTC. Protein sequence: CASSDSYGYTF.

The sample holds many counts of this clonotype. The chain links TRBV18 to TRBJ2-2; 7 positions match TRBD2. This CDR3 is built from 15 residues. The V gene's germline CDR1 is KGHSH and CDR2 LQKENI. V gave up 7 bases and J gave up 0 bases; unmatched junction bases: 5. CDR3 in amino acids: CASWRSGSNTGELFF. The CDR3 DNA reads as TGTGCCAGCTGGCGTAGCGGGTCGAACACCGGGGAGCTGTTTTTT.

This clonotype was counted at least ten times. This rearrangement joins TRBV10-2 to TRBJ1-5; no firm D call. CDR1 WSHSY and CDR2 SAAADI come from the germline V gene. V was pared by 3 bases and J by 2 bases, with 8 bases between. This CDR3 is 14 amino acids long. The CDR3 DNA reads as TGCGCCAGCAGTGATCTCCAGGGCAATCAGCCCCAGCATTTT. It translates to CASSDLQGNQPQHF.

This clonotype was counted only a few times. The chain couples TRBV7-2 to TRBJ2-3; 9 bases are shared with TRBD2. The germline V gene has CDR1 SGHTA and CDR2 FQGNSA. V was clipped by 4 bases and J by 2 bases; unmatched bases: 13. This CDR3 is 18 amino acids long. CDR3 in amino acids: CASSSPQSGGTSTDTQYF. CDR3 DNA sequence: TGTGCCAGCAGCTCCCCCCAGAGCGGGGGGACCTCCACAGATACGCAGTATTTT.

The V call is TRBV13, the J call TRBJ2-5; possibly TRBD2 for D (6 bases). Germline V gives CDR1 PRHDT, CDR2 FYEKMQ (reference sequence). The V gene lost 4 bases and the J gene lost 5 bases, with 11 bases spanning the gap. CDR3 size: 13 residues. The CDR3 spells CASSSWAGETQYF. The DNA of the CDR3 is TGTGCCAGCAGCTCGTGGGCGGGGGAGACCCAGTACTTC.

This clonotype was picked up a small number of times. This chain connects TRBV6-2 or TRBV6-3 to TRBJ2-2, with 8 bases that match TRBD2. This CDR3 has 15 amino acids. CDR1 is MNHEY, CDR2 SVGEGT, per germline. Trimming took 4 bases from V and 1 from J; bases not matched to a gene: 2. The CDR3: CASSSGTRNTGELFF. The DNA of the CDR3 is TGTGCCAGCAGTTCCGGGACTAGGAACACCGGGGAGCTGTTTTTT.

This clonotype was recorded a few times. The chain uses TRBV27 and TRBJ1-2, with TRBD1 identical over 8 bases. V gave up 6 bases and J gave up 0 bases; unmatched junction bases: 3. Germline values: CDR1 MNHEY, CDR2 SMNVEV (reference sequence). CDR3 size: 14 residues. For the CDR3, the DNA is TGTGCCAGCAGCCCAGGGGGCGCTAACTATGGCTACACCTTC. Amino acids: CASSPGGANYGYTF.

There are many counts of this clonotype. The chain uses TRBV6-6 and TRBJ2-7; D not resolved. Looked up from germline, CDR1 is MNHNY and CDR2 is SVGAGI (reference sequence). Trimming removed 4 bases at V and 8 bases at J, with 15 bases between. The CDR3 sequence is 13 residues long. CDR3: CASSSGGVPKQYV. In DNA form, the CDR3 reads TGTGCCAGCAGTTCAGGTGGTGTCCCGAAGCAGTACGTC.

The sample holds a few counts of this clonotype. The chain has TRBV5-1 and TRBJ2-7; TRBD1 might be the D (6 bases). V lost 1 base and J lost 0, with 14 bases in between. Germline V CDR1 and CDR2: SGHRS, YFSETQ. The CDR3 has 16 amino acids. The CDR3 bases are TGCGCCAGCAGCTTGTCTTTGGGGGCGAGCTCCTACGAGCAGTACTTC. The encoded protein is CASSLSLGASSYEQYF.